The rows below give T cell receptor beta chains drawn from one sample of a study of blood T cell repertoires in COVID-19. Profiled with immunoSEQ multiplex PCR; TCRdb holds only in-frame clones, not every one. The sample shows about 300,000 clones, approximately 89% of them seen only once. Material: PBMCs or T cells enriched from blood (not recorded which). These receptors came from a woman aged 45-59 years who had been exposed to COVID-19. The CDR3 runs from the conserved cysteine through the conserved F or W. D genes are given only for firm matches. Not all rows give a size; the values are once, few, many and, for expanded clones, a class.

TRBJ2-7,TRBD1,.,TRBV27,TGTGCCACCGCCCGGGACAGGACGTCTTACGAGCAGTACTTC,CATARDRTSYEQYF
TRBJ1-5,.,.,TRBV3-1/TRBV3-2,TGTGCCAGCAGCCAAGATATGGCAGGTCAGCCCCAGCATTTT,CASSQDMAGQPQHF
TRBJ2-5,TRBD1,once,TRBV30,TGTGCCTGGAGCCCCTGGGACAGGGACAGCGGGGCCCAGTACTTC,CAWSPWDRDSGAQYF
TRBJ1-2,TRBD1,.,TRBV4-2,TGTGCCAGCAGGAGACACCCGGCCGGGACAGGCCTTTCCACTAACTATGGCTACACCTTC,CASRRHPAGTGLSTNYGYTF
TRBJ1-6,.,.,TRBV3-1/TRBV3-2,TGTGCCAGCAGCCAAGAAGGGCAGGGTTCTTCACCCCTCCACTTT,CASSQEGQGSSPLHF
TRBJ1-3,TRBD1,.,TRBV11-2,TGTGCCAGCAGCTTAGGGGTCATGGGGACAGCCTCTGGAAACACCATATATTTT,CASSLGVMGTASGNTIYF
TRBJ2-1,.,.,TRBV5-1,TGCGCCAGCAGCTTGGGGGGAGAGTACAATGAGCAGTTCTTC,CASSLGGEYNEQFF
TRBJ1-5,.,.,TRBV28,TGTGCCAGCTCTTCACCGGGGGGGAAGGGCAATCAGCCCCAGCATTTT,CASSSPGGKGNQPQHF
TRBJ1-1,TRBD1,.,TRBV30,TGTGCCTGGCACAGGGGCGCGACTGAAGCTTTCTTT,CAWHRGATEAFF
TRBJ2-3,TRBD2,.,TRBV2,TGTGCCAGCAGACCTAGCGGGGATAATACGCAGTATTTT,CASRPSGDNTQYF
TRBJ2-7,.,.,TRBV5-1,TGCGCCAGCAGCTTGGACAGGGTCACCTACGAGCAGTACTTC,CASSLDRVTYEQYF
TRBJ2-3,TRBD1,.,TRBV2,TGTGCCAGCCGTCGGACAGGGTTTGGGGATACGCAGTATTTT,CASRRTGFGDTQYF
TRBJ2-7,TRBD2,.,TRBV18,TGTGCCAGCTCACCAGCGGGGGACTCCTACGAGCAGTACTTC,CASSPAGDSYEQYF
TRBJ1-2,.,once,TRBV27,TGTGCCAGCAGTTCTCTCACAGGCTCTAACTATGGCTACACCTTC,CASSSLTGSNYGYTF
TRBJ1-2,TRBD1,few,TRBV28,TGTGCCAGCAGTTGGGACAGGGACGTCTCATCGGGCTTC,CASSWDRDVSSGF
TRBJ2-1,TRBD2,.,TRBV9,TGTGCCAGCAGCGCCCTAGCGGGAGAGTACAATGAGCAGTTCTTC,CASSALAGEYNEQFF
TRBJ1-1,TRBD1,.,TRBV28,TGTGCCAGCAGGCCCCCACCGGGACAGGGATACACTGAAGCTTTCTTT,CASRPPPGQGYTEAFF
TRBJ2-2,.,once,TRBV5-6,TGTGCCAGCAGCCGATATGCTCTGCAGAACGGGGAGCTGTTTTTT,CASSRYALQNGELFF
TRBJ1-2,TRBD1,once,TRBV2,TGTGCCAGCATCCGACCCCCACAGGGGAGATCCTCATTAGCTAACTATGGCTACACCTTC,CASIRPPQGRSSLANYGYTF
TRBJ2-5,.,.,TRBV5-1,TGCGCCAGCAGCCCCGGAGCCCACCAAGAGACCCAGTACTTC,CASSPGAHQETQYF
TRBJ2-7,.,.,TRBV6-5,TGTGCCAGCAGTTACACCCCCCAGGGCACCTACGAGCAGTACTTC,CASSYTPQGTYEQYF
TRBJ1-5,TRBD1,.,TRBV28,TGTGCCAGCTTTACGACAGGGAGAGAACAGCCCCAGCATTTT,CASFTTGREQPQHF
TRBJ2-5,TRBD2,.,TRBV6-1,TGTGCCAGCAGTGAGGGACTAGGAGAAGAGACCCAGTACTTC,CASSEGLGEETQYF
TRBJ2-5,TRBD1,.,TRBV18,TGTGCCAGCTCGCCCCGGGACAGGGGTAACCAAGAGACCCAGTACTTC,CASSPRDRGNQETQYF
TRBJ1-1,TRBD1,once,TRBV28,TGTGCCAGCAGCATTCCGGGACAGGGTCACACTGAAGCTTTCTTT,CASSIPGQGHTEAFF
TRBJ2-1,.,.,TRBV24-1,TGTGCCACCAGTGACTCGAGCAACAGGGTTTACAATGAGCAGTTCTTC,CATSDSSNRVYNEQFF
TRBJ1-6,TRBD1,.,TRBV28,TGTGCCAGCAGTATTCAGGGGGCAGGTTCACCCCTCCACTTT,CASSIQGAGSPLHF
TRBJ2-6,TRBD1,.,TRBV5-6,TGTGCCAGCAGCGGGACCCGGGACAGGCTCTCTGGGGCCAACGTCCTGACTTTC,CASSGTRDRLSGANVLTF
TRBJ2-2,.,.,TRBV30,TGTGCCTGCCACCCTCCAGCGAACACCGGGGAGCTGTTTTTT,CACHPPANTGELFF
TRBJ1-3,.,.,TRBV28,TGTGCCAGCAGTTTAGGGGCAATCGCTGGGAACACCATATATTTT,CASSLGAIAGNTIYF
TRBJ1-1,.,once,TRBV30,TGTGCCTGGAGTAGGACAAAGAGACGCACTGAAGCTTTCTTT,CAWSRTKRRTEAFF
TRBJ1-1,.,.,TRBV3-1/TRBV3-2,TGTGCCAGCAGCCGACAGTACACTGAAGCTTTCTTT,CASSRQYTEAFF
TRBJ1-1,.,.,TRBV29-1,TGCAGCGTTGAAGTCAGGGGAGTAGACACTGAAGCTTTCTTT,CSVEVRGVDTEAFF
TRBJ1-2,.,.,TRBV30,TGTGCCTGGGAACAGGGAATAGGTGGCTACACCTTC,CAWEQGIGGYTF